Each of the 20 T cell receptor beta chains below was sequenced from the same sample in a study of shared T cell receptors in the human thymus. Clones were sequenced by immunoSEQ multiplex PCR, and TCRdb holds only the in-frame ones, with some missing. The sample lists 630,000 or so clones; about 90% were seen once. These data also formed part of another study, on human thymus T cells.

Material: thymocytes. The receptors derive from a boy in the first two years of life with a congenital heart defect.

The rearrangement links TRBV14 to TRBJ2-5; the D gene is possibly TRBD2 (6 bases). This CDR3 comprises 14 residues. CDR1 and CDR2 (germline): SGHDN, FVKESK. Trimming pared 5 bases from V and 2 bases from J, leaving 12 bases between. CDR3 region: CASSRDSVQETQYF. The CDR3 DNA sequence: TGTGCCAGCAGCAGGGACTCGGTACAAGAGACCCAGTACTTC.

V usage is TRBV6-1 and J usage is TRBJ1-2; tentative D call: TRBD1 (6 bases). This CDR3 is 14 amino acids long. CDR1 is MNHNS and CDR2 is SASEGT in the germline V gene. V lost 8 bases, J lost 4 bases, and 17 bases lay in between. CDR3 bases: TGTGCCAGCTTCGGACACAGGGATGGCTATGGCTACACCTTC. It codes for CASFGHRDGYGYTF.

The chain couples TRBV4-3 to TRBJ1-4, with 7 bases that match TRBD1. From germline, CDR1 is LGHNA and CDR2 YSLEER. The CDR3 loop spans 15 amino acids. J lost 8 bases, V lost 1 base, and 7 bases had no gene match. In DNA, the CDR3 is TGCGCCAGCAGCCAAGGCGACAGGGAAGGGGAAAAACTGTTTTTT. It encodes CASSQGDREGEKLFF.

The chain couples TRBV7-6 to TRBJ1-3, with D perhaps matching TRBD1 (6 bases). Germline loops: CDR1 SGHVS, CDR2 FNYEAQ. The CDR3 is 17 amino acids. The V end lost 2 bases, the J end lost 0 bases, and 14 bases lay between the germline ends. CDR3 DNA: TGTGCCAGCAGCTTAACTCCGGGACACTTCTCTGGAAACACCATATATTTT. Amino acids: CASSLTPGHFSGNTIYF.

This chain joins TRBV5-4 and TRBJ2-6, with TRBD1 identical over 7 bases. V shed 4 bases and J 3 bases; nucleotides not matched to a gene: 7. The CDR3 consists of 16 residues. Per the germline V gene, CDR1 is SGHNT and CDR2 is YYREEE (reference sequence). In DNA form, the CDR3 reads TGTGCCAGCAGCGACCTCCACAGGGGTGGGGCCAACGTCCTGACTTTC. Protein product: CASSDLHRGGANVLTF.

This chain connects TRBV27 to TRBJ2-7; tentative D call: TRBD2 (5 bases). CDR1 is MNHEY, CDR2 SMNVEV, per germline (reference sequence). The CDR3 contains 13 residues. The V end lost 3 bases, the J end lost 2 bases, and 8 bases lay between the germline ends. DNA of the CDR3: TGTGCCAGCAGTTTGCCCGGGGCCTACGAGCAGTACTTC. Encoded protein: CASSLPGAYEQYF.

The chain uses TRBV28 and TRBJ2-3, with D perhaps TRBD2 (5 bases). CDR1 and CDR2 (germline): MDHEN, SYDVKM. This CDR3 contains 17 residues. V was clipped by 6 bases and J by 2 bases, with 21 bases between them. CDR3 in amino acids: CASSLTGIPKSTDTQYF. In DNA, the CDR3 is TGTGCCAGCAGCCTCACCGGGATACCCAAATCCACAGATACGCAGTATTTT.

This clone was observed a few times. Written as DNA, the CDR3 is TGCGCCAGCAGCTCGCTACAGGGGGCTTTCTACGAGCAGTACTTC. This sequence encodes CASSSLQGAFYEQYF. V is TRBV5-1 and J is TRBJ2-7; 9 bases agree with TRBD1. The CDR3 has 15 amino acids. Losses at the gene ends were 3 bases for V and 3 bases for J; bases not matched to a gene: 7. From germline, CDR1 is SGHRS and CDR2 YFSETQ.

In nucleotides, the CDR3 is TGTGCCAGCAGTACCCGACAGGGTGAAGCTTTCTTT. Translation: CASSTRQGEAFF. The J gene is TRBJ1-1, the V gene TRBV27, with TRBD1 matching over 7 bases. CDR1 and CDR2 (germline): MNHEY, SMNVEV (reference sequence). The V segment lost 5 bases and the J segment 7 bases; nucleotides outside the gene matches: 4. The CDR3 extends over 12 amino acids.

The genes are TRBV18 and TRBJ2-1, with 8 bases lining up with TRBD2. Germline V gene lookup returns CDR1 KGHSH and CDR2 LQKENI. The CDR3 length is 16 residues. The ends lost 3 bases at V and 4 bases at J; junction bases unmatched: 8. CDR3 in DNA: TGTGCCAGCTCACCTCACGGGAGGGCCTCTTACAATGAGCAGTTCTTC. Amino acid sequence: CASSPHGRASYNEQFF.

The sample holds one count of this clone. The rearrangement joins TRBV5-6 to TRBJ2-3, with 16 bases that match TRBD2. The CDR3 runs 18 residues. V was clipped by 0 bases and J by 5 bases; unmatched bases: 6. Germline V lookup: CDR1 SGHDT, CDR2 YYEEEE. CDR3 coding DNA: TGTGCCAGCAGCTTGGAGGGACTAGCGGGAGGGTCGGGAGATACGCAGTATTTT. Residues: CASSLEGLAGGSGDTQYF.

This chain uses TRBV19 with TRBJ1-4, with a possible D match to TRBD1 (5 bases). Per the germline V gene, CDR1 is LNHDA and CDR2 is SQIVND (reference sequence). The CDR3 runs to 14 residues. Trimming took off 5 bases at V and 5 bases at J, with 12 bases between the two ends. The chain's CDR3 is CASSPGQANEKLFF. The CDR3, as DNA: TGTGCCAGTAGTCCAGGGCAAGCAAATGAAAAACTGTTTTTT.

This clone was seen a single time. The chain is built from TRBV28 and TRBJ1-2; no definite D call. V lost 2 bases, J lost 2 bases, and 9 bases lay in between. Germline V gene data show CDR1 as MDHEN and CDR2 as SYDVKM. CDR3 length equals 14 residues. CDR3: CASSLRCQNYGYTF. The CDR3 region has the DNA TGTGCCAGCAGTTTAAGATGTCAGAACTATGGCTACACCTTC.

The chain joins TRBV4-3 to TRBJ1-6, with a weak D call TRBD1 (5 bases). V dropped 0 bases and J dropped 10 bases, with 25 bases sitting between them. In germline, CDR1 is LGHNA, CDR2 YSLEER. CDR3 size: 19 residues. The CDR3 loop is CASSQDRRQGSVLLSPLHF. CDR3 nucleotide sequence: TGCGCCAGCAGCCAAGATAGGCGTCAGGGCTCGGTGCTGCTATCACCCCTCCACTTT.

The rearrangement links TRBV6-5 to TRBJ1-3; maybe TRBD1 (5 bases). Germline V gene sequence: CDR1 MNHEY, CDR2 SVGAGI. Trimming stripped 0 bases from V and 3 bases from J, with 6 bases between. The CDR3 is 14 amino acids. CDR3 loop: CASSYSTGGNTIYF. CDR3 in DNA: TGTGCCAGCAGTTACTCTACAGGTGGAAACACCATATATTTT.

The J gene is TRBJ2-3, the V gene TRBV13, with a possible D match to TRBD2 (6 bases). V lost 4 bases and J lost 2, with 16 bases in between. This CDR3 contains 16 residues. Germline V gene lookup returns CDR1 PRHDT and CDR2 FYEKMQ (reference sequence). CDR3 sequence reads: CASSCRETLPTDTQYF. The CDR3, as DNA: TGTGCCAGCAGCTGCCGGGAGACACTTCCCACAGATACGCAGTATTTT. Looking up the rest from reference TRBV13 and TRBJ2-3 gives the full variable domain: AAGVIQSPRHLIKEKRETATLKCYPIPRHDTVYWYQQGPGQDPQFLISFYEKMQSDKGSIPDRFSAQQFSDYHSELNMSSLELGDSALYFCASSCRETLPTDTQYFGPGTRLTVL.

The chain joins TRBV6-1 to TRBJ2-1; 11 nucleotides align to TRBD2. This CDR3 spans 17 amino acids. Germline CDR1 reads MNHNS; CDR2 reads SASEGT. Losses at the gene ends were 7 bases for V and 0 bases for J; bases not matched to a gene: 8. The CDR3 DNA follows: TGTGCCAGCACTGACCTAGCGGGAGGCCCCTCCTACAATGAGCAGTTCTTC. Its protein product is CASTDLAGGPSYNEQFF.

The J gene is TRBJ2-5, the V gene TRBV6-1; TRBD2 matches 8 bases. The J segment lost 7 bases and the V segment lost 8 bases, leaving 15 bases of the junction unmatched. The germline gives CDR1 MNHNS, CDR2 SASEGT. The CDR3 contains 15 residues. CDR3 protein: CASLEGSGARGTQYF. Here the CDR3 DNA reads TGTGCCAGCCTTGAGGGTAGCGGGGCCAGGGGGACCCAGTACTTC.

The chain's CDR3 is CASSLVARVRTEAFF. Here the CDR3 DNA reads TGTGCCAGCAGCTTAGTAGCCAGGGTGAGAACTGAAGCTTTCTTT. The chain is built from TRBV7-9 and TRBJ1-1, with a possible D match to TRBD1 (5 bases). CDR3 size: 15 residues. The V and J ends lost 1 base and 5 bases respectively, with 14 bases between them. Germline V CDR1 and CDR2: SEHNR, FQNEAQ (reference sequence).

The genes are TRBV6-6 and TRBJ1-1; D gene uncertain. Trimming left V 6 bases short and J 1 base short, with 15 bases between. Germline-derived CDR1 and CDR2 are MNHNY and SVGAGI (reference sequence). This CDR3 has 15 amino acids. The CDR3 protein is CASSRGGKKNTEAFF. CDR3 DNA sequence: TGTGCCAGCAGCCGCGGCGGTAAAAAGAACACTGAAGCTTTCTTT.